The source of this TCR beta chain is a study of cytomegalovirus exposure and HLA in healthy donors. Study summary: An early data release held some 89 million unique TCRs from HLA-typed donors.

PCR amplification relied on 60 Vbeta primers (plus 13 Jbeta primers). Here immunoSEQ multiplex PCR was the method, and the copy in TCRdb shows in-frame clones only, minus some. The table has some 97,000 clones, more than 65% seen once. Points from the study as a whole: In a later analysis, a missense DCLRE1C variant was linked to TCR beta V- and J-gene trimming.

V lost 4 bases and J 3 bases, leaving 12 bases between the germline ends. Germline CDR1 reads WSHSY; CDR2 reads SAAADI. The CDR3 has 14 residues. A remark on this clone: The antigen remains unidentified.

The V call is TRBV10-2, the J call TRBJ1-1, with a tentative D call TRBD1 (5 bases). This receptor was taken from a woman younger than 30 in good health and CMV-seropositive. The sequenced sample was PBMCs. The CDR3 DNA reads TGCGCCAGCAGTGTGGGGCTGGGTCACACTGAAGCTTTCTTT. As protein: CASSVGLGHTEAFF.